This T cell receptor (beta chain) was recovered during a study of T cell clones after liver transplantation. At the level of the study: Tolerance: complete withdrawal held at least one year, liver enzymes staying within twice normal.

From germline, CDR1 is GTSNPN and CDR2 SVGIG (reference sequence). The CDR3 contains 14 residues. The V end lost 1 base, the J end lost 4 bases, and 12 bases lay between the germline ends. Study findings and constraints: Low donor cell numbers restricted donor-reactive repertoire measurement in a couple of subjects. Conclusions were preliminary, with small, heterogeneous patient groups.

Concerning this clone: What it recognizes is unknown.

The protocol was immunoSEQ multiplex PCR, while the TCRdb copy is restricted to in-frame clones and leaves out a portion. Of around 43,000 clones listed, roughly 84% are singletons. Thawed unstimulated PBMCs were FACS-sorted by CD3, CD4 and CD8 into two populations. The clonotype was recovered from a human patient who received a liver transplant. The T cells may partly be graft donor cells. The V call is TRBV30, the J call TRBJ2-3; D assignment may be TRBD1 or TRBD2 (5 bases each). The material sequenced was CD4+ T cells from blood, taken 24 months after liver transplant. The CDR3 spells CAWSGGGEADTQYF. The CDR3 DNA reads TGTGCCTGGAGTGGTGGGGGAGAAGCAGATACGCAGTATTTT. The whole variable domain, filled in from reference TRBV30 and TRBJ2-3, reads SQTIHQWPATLVQPVGSPLSLECTVEGTSNPNLYWYRQAAGRGLQLLFYSVGIGQISSEVPQNLSASRPQDRQFILSSKKLLLSDSGFYLCAWSGGGEADTQYFGPGTRLTVL.